These 17 T cell receptor beta chains were sequenced from one sample in a study of post-analysis software for immune sequencing data. Unique molecular identifiers were built into the TCR beta cDNA libraries. TCRdb re-derived calls from the PCR reads in MiXCR, one entry per CDR3 protein. This sample has over 150,000 distinct CDR3 sequences, with roughly 34% found just once. The input for sequencing was blood, taken after autologous hematopoietic stem cell transplantation. These receptors were collected from a girl between 5 and 17 years old with multiple sclerosis.

This clonotype showed up just a few times. In DNA, the CDR3 is TGCGCCAGCAGCTTAGGGACAGGGCCCTACAATGAGCAGTTCTTC. Protein: CASSLGTGPYNEQFF. The genes are TRBV5-1 and TRBJ2-1; TRBD1 matches at 9 bases. The V segment lost 2 bases and the J segment 2 bases; nucleotides outside the gene matches: 2. The CDR3 runs to 15 residues. Germline V gives CDR1 SGHRS, CDR2 YFSETQ.

The chain employs TRBV28 and TRBJ2-1; tentatively, D is TRBD2 (5 bases). Trimming took 5 bases from V and 14 from J, leaving 19 bases between them. The germline gives CDR1 MDHEN, CDR2 SYDVKM. The CDR3 length is 13 residues. This chain's CDR3 is CASSPRAASQEFF. CDR3 DNA: TGTGCCAGCAGTCCCCGGGCGGCTAGCCAGGAGTTCTTC.

This clonotype was detected only a few times. The V gene is TRBV28, the J gene TRBJ2-3; D not certain. Germline CDR1 and CDR2: MDHEN and SYDVKM. The CDR3 consists of 12 residues. V was cut by 8 bases and J by 6 bases, with 12 bases left in between. The CDR3 DNA follows: TGTGCCAGCGCCTCTTTCGGCGATACGCAGTATTTT. Amino acids: CASASFGDTQYF.

This chain connects TRBV3-1 to TRBJ2-7; 9 nucleotides line up with TRBD2. Germline lookup yields CDR1 LGHDT and CDR2 YNNKEL (reference sequence). The CDR3 loop spans 16 amino acids. J was trimmed by 7 bases and V by 2 bases; bases with no gene match: 12. The CDR3 DNA is TGTGCCAGCAGCCAATCCCCTGGCGGGAGGGCCCGAGAGCAGTACTTC. This sequence encodes CASSQSPGGRAREQYF.

CDR3 region: CSVEPGQGHGEQYF. Written as DNA, the CDR3 is TGCAGCGTTGAACCAGGACAGGGACACGGCGAGCAGTACTTC. The rearrangement joins TRBV29-1 to TRBJ2-7; TRBD1 matches at 8 bases. Germline V gene data show CDR1 as SQVTM and CDR2 as ANQGSEA. V shed 2 bases, J shed 6 bases, and the junction held 9 bases outside the gene matches. The CDR3 is 14 amino acids.

This clonotype was observed many times. This rearrangement joins TRBV12-3 or TRBV12-4 to TRBJ2-1, with D possibly being TRBD2 (6 bases). The CDR3 totals 15 residues. V lost 3 bases, J lost 6 bases, and 15 bases lay in between. For the CDR3, the DNA is TGTGCCAGCAGTTTCTGGGTGACTAGAATCAATGAGCAGTTCTTC. Encoded protein: CASSFWVTRINEQFF.

CDR3 residues: CASSGGTSGPLSYEQYF. The DNA for the CDR3 is TGTGCCAGCAGTGGAGGGACTAGCGGGCCACTGTCCTACGAGCAGTACTTC. The chain is built from TRBV6-2 or TRBV6-3 and TRBJ2-4; TRBD2 matches at 12 bases. TRBJ2-7 explains the end of the DNA better; the J call may be wrong. Per the germline V gene, CDR1 is MNHEY and CDR2 is SVGEGT. The CDR3 spans 17 residues.

In this sample, this clonotype turned up many times. V gene TRBV25-1 combines with J gene TRBJ1-6; D is possibly TRBD1 (5 bases). Germline CDR1 reads MGHDK; CDR2 reads SYGVNS. Trimming pared 10 bases from V and 8 bases from J, leaving 15 bases between. CDR3 size: 13 residues. CDR3 nucleotides: TGTGCCACCCGGCGTGGGACGGATTCACCCCTCCACTTT. Its protein is CATRRGTDSPLHF.

This clonotype was seen more than once but under ten times. The CDR3 reads CSARDSRTSVGVETQYF. CDR3 coding DNA: TGCAGTGCTAGAGATTCGCGGACTAGCGTGGGAGTGGAGACCCAGTACTTC. The chain uses TRBV20-1 and TRBJ2-5; 9 bases agree with TRBD2. J lost 5 bases, V lost 0 bases, and 13 bases had no gene match. The CDR3 has 17 residues. Germline CDR1 is DFQATT and CDR2 is SNEGSKA (reference sequence).

A word on this clonotype: A much larger clone differs by one base, so this may be a read error. DNA for the CDR3: TGCAGTGTTACTGGGAGGGGGCGCCGAACGCGGTCAGGAAACATTCAGTACTTC. The encoded protein is CSVTGRGRRTRSGNIQYF. The chain couples TRBV20-1 to TRBJ2-4, with D perhaps assigned TRBD1 or TRBD2 (7 bases each). CDR1 and CDR2 from the germline V gene are DFQATT and SNEGSKA (reference sequence). The germline V and J ends were trimmed by 7 bases and 6 bases, with 31 bases remaining between them. The CDR3 has 18 residues.

This chain joins TRBV20-1 and TRBJ2-1; 9 bases match TRBD1. Germline V lookup: CDR1 DFQATT, CDR2 SNEGSKA (reference sequence). J gave up 10 bases and V 2 bases, and 9 bases lay outside the gene matches. The CDR3 spans 14 residues. CDR3 sequence (DNA): TGCAGTGCTAGACCATTTACAGGGGGCGACGAGCAGTTCTTC. Translating it yields CSARPFTGGDEQFF.

In its sample, this clonotype was seen once. The chain has TRBV28 and TRBJ1-5; D uncertain. Germline V CDR1 and CDR2: MDHEN, SYDVKM. V lost 6 bases and J 7 bases, leaving 16 bases between the germline ends. This CDR3 is built from 14 residues. CDR3 sequence: CASSDTGDRQPQHF. The CDR3 DNA sequence: TGTGCCAGCAGCGATACCGGGGATCGGCAGCCCCAGCATTTT.

This clonotype was counted only a few times. This chain connects TRBV7-9 to TRBJ2-4; D perhaps matches TRBD2 (5 bases). Germline CDR1 is SEHNR and CDR2 is FQNEAQ (reference sequence). V was pared by 1 base and J by 4 bases, with 11 bases between. The CDR3 is 15 residues long. CDR3: CASSLVASQKNIQYF. CDR3 DNA: TGTGCCAGCAGCTTAGTGGCTAGCCAGAAAAACATTCAGTACTTC.

This chain joins TRBV12-3 or TRBV12-4 and TRBJ2-7, with TRBD2 identical over 13 bases. Judging by the DNA end, TRBJ2-5 fits better; the J call may be wrong. The CDR3 length is 15 residues. This chain's CDR3 is CASSLTSGGAETQYF. The CDR3 DNA follows: TGTGCCAGCAGTCTCACTAGCGGGGGGGCCGAGACCCAGTACTTC.

This clonotype came up a few times. The chain joins TRBV11-2 to TRBJ2-7, with unresolved D. Per germline, CDR1 SGHAT and CDR2 FQNNGV. This CDR3 contains 13 residues. The V end lost 1 base, the J end lost 5 bases, and 9 bases lay between the germline ends. CDR3 loop: CASSLVRSDEQYF. The CDR3 DNA follows: TGTGCCAGCAGCTTAGTGCGGAGTGACGAGCAGTACTTC.

This chain connects TRBV9 to TRBJ1-4; no reliable D call. The CDR3 is 15 amino acids. Trimming shortened V by 2 bases and J by 0 bases, and 8 bases separated the two germline ends. In germline, CDR1 is SGDLS, CDR2 YYNGEE. The CDR3 region is CASSVGPATNEKLFF. The CDR3, as DNA: TGTGCCAGCAGCGTGGGTCCCGCAACTAATGAAAAACTGTTTTTT.

This chain joins TRBV7-2 and TRBJ2-5; D might be TRBD1 (6 bases). The V end lost 8 bases, the J end lost 3 bases, and 19 bases lay between the germline ends. Germline assignment: CDR1 SGHTA and CDR2 FQGNSA. There are 15 residues in the CDR3. CDR3 sequence reads: CASPPSKTGKETQYF. CDR3 DNA: TGTGCCAGCCCACCCTCTAAGACAGGCAAAGAGACCCAGTACTTC.